The source of this TCR beta chain is a study of cytomegalovirus exposure and HLA in healthy donors. The CDR3 is 12 amino acids. Germline CDR1 is MGHDK and CDR2 is SYGVNS. Trimming took off 8 bases at V and 6 bases at J, with 13 bases between the two ends. The PCR made use of 60 Vbeta and 13 Jbeta primers. Assay: immunoSEQ multiplex PCR; the TCRdb copy retains only in-frame clones and omits some. Seen here are about 180,000 clones, 85% observed once, and the top ten hold 1%. The source is a boy younger than 10 in good health and CMV-seronegative. The chain employs TRBV25-1 and TRBJ1-1; possible D gene TRBD1, 5 bases. The sequenced material came from PBMCs. CDR3 protein: CASGALSPEAFF. CDR3 sequence (DNA): TGTGCCAGCGGGGCTTTAAGCCCTGAAGCTTTCTTT.